This T cell receptor beta chain was identified in a study of response to subunit inactivated influenza vaccine (dated 2018 in TCRdb). For the study in its entirety: Deep quantitative profiling of the T cell receptor repertoire was used in the study to follow responses to a trivalent subunit inactivated influenza vaccine.

The library came from RT-PCR. TCRdb shows the sequencer as Illumina HiSeq 2500. Through fastp at Q25 and MiXCR, TCRdb rebuilt clones from the public reads, retaining in-frame beta chains. Rows with one shared CDR3 protein collapse into an entry with the most common genes and DNA. The sample table shows roughly 780,000 distinct CDR3 sequences, and approximately 17% are seen once. Approximately 11% of the sample is held by the ten biggest clonotypes. The full study reports these points: The authors suggested that each seasonal influenza vaccination may recruit only a limited number of new T cells.

Comment on this clonotype: Its cognate antigen has yet to be identified. Nothing much larger sits one base from this clone, and base qualities are not available.

The V end loses 5 bases and the J end loses 3 bases, and a stretch of 17 bases separates them. There are 15 amino acids in the CDR3, from cysteine to phenylalanine inclusive. Here the CDR3 DNA is all that survives: 45 bases in frame from base 1. CDR1 and CDR2, looked up from the germline V gene, are MNHNS and SASEGT. The sequence was collected from a man aged 50-60 years who received an inactivated influenza vaccine. Donor details come from another sample of the same person, matched by shared clones. The V and J segments used are TRBV6-1 and TRBJ2-7; no D gene is confidently identified. This specimen consisted of PBMCs from blood, obtained about 5 days after vaccination. The CDR3 reads CASSKPTDYDYEQYF. The nucleotide sequence is TGTGCCAGCAGTAAACCGACTGATTACGACTACGAGCAGTACTTC.